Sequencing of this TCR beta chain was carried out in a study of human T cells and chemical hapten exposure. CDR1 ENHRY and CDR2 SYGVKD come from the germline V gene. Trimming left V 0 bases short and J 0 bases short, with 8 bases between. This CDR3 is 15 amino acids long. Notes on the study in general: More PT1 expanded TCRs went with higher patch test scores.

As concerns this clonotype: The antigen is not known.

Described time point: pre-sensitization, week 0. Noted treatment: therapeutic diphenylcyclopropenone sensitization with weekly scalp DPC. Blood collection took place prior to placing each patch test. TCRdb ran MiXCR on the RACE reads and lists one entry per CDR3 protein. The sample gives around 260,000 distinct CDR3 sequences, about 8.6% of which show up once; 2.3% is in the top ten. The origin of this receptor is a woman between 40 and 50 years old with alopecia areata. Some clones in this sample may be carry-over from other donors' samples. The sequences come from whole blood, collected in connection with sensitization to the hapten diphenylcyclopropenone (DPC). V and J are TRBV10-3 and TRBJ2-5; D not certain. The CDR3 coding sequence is TGTGCCATCAGTGAGTCTTCAGGCCACCAAGAGACCCAGTACTTC. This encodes CAISESSGHQETQYF.